These 14 T cell receptor beta chains originate from one sample sequenced in a study of neurological immune-mediated disorders (dated by TCRdb to about 2019). Library method: 5' RACE. Instrument on record: Illumina HiSeq 2500. TCRdb redid the processing of the public reads, applying fastp at Q25 and MiXCR, and retained in-frame beta chains. One record per CDR3 amino acid sequence lists the most common genes and DNA. The sample has under 80,000 distinct CDR3 sequences on record, around 9.9% of them singletons. The leading ten clones occupy 1.5% to 2% of the sample. The sequencing sample was made of PBMCs. The receptor source for this set is a man aged 50 to 59 in good health.

This clonotype occurred many times. The V call is TRBV10-2, the J call TRBJ2-3, with D unresolved. Germline loops: CDR1 WSHSY, CDR2 SAAADI. The V and J ends lost 3 bases and 2 bases respectively, with 12 bases between them. CDR3 size: 15 residues. For the CDR3, the DNA is TGCGCCAGCAGTGACCCACAGATAACCACAGATACGCAGTATTTT. Protein sequence: CASSDPQITTDTQYF.

This clonotype came up many times. The chain is built from TRBV4-1 and TRBJ2-3; 7 nucleotides agree with TRBD2. CDR1 is MGHRA, CDR2 YSYEKL, per germline. Losses at the gene ends were 4 bases for V and 6 bases for J; bases not matched to a gene: 10. The CDR3 totals 15 residues. CDR3 sequence: CASSLLPGLRDTQYF. The CDR3 nucleotides are TGCGCCAGCAGCCTGCTTCCGGGACTAAGGGATACGCAGTATTTT.

In this sample, this clonotype turned up many times. The chain has TRBV28 and TRBJ2-3; 8 bases match TRBD1. Looked up from germline, CDR1 is MDHEN and CDR2 is SYDVKM. The CDR3 is made up of 16 amino acids. The ends lost 2 bases at V and 4 bases at J; junction bases unmatched: 8. The CDR3 DNA is TGTGCCAGCAGTTTACTAGGACAGGGTCCGTCAGATACGCAGTATTTT. This sequence encodes CASSLLGQGPSDTQYF.

This clonotype was seen ten or more times. CDR3 nucleotides: TGCGCCAGCAGCAAAGACAGTCTCCCCGGGGAGCTGTTTTTT. This codes for CASSKDSLPGELFF. This chain uses TRBV5-1 with TRBJ2-2; D possibly corresponds to TRBD1 (5 bases). V was shortened by 4 bases and J by 6 bases, with 13 bases between the two germline ends. This CDR3 has 14 residues. Germline CDR1 is SGHRS and CDR2 is YFSETQ.

In its sample, this clonotype was seen many times. V is TRBV5-1 and J is TRBJ2-5, with TRBD1 identical over 8 bases. CDR3 length: 14 amino acids. Germline values: CDR1 SGHRS, CDR2 YFSETQ. Germline trimming cut 4 bases from V and 5 bases from J; bases unmatched to any gene: 7. The CDR3 region has the DNA TGCGCCAGCAGCGCGGGACAGGCCAGGGAGACCCAGTACTTC. As protein: CASSAGQARETQYF.

This clonotype has a count of ten or more. The chain joins TRBV14 to TRBJ2-1; the match to TRBD1 covers 9 bases. The V gene's germline CDR1 is SGHDN and CDR2 FVKESK. Unmatched junction bases numbered 6, after V lost 4 bases and J lost 2 bases. This CDR3 is built from 16 residues. The CDR3 nucleotides are TGTGCCAGCAGCCCCGTCGGGACAGGGACCTACAATGAGCAGTTCTTC. Amino acid sequence: CASSPVGTGTYNEQFF.

This clonotype appeared many times. The chain employs TRBV3-1 and TRBJ2-1, with D tentatively TRBD1 (5 bases). This CDR3 is built from 17 residues. Germline lookup yields CDR1 LGHDT and CDR2 YNNKEL (reference sequence). The V end was cut by 1 base, the J end by 6 bases, with 19 bases between. Here the CDR3 reads CASSQVGWTPGSNEQFF. As DNA, the CDR3 is TGTGCCAGCAGCCAAGTTGGCTGGACACCTGGATCCAATGAGCAGTTCTTC.

The J gene is TRBJ2-1, the V gene TRBV7-2, with TRBD1 identical over 9 bases. The CDR3 consists of 14 residues. Trimming cost V 4 bases and J 8 bases; bases outside gene matches: 6. Per germline, CDR1 SGHTA and CDR2 FQGNSA. In DNA, the CDR3 is TGTGCCAGCAGCTGGGGGACAGGGTACGATGAGCAGTTCTTC. Translation gives CASSWGTGYDEQFF.

A few counts support this clonotype. The chain couples TRBV11-1 to TRBJ2-7; D might be TRBD2 (6 bases). Trimming stripped 5 bases from V and 4 bases from J, with 24 bases between. The germline V gene encodes CDR1 SGHAT and CDR2 FQDESV (reference sequence). This CDR3 has 17 residues. The CDR3 here is CASSRDSAGKVSYEQYF. For the CDR3, the DNA is TGTGCCAGCAGCCGCGACAGTGCGGGGAAGGTTTCGTACGAGCAGTACTTC.

The V gene is TRBV5-1, the J gene TRBJ2-7; a possible D gene is TRBD2 (6 bases). This CDR3 has 16 residues. Germline CDR1 and CDR2: SGHRS and YFSETQ. The V gene lost 3 bases and the J gene lost 0 bases, with 16 bases spanning the gap. The CDR3 loop reads CASSSLAGTLSYEQYF. In nucleotides, the CDR3 is TGCGCCAGCAGCTCCTTAGCCGGGACTCTCTCCTACGAGCAGTACTTC.

About this clonotype: This clone may be a read error of a much larger clone one base away. V and J are TRBV5-1 and TRBJ2-7, with TRBD1 matching over 9 bases. Germline V gives CDR1 SGHRS, CDR2 YFSETQ. The CDR3 spans 17 residues. V gave up 7 bases and J gave up 6 bases; unmatched junction bases: 20. This CDR3 is CASASGTGTGTRSEQYF. The CDR3 coding sequence is TGCGCCAGCGCATCCGGGACAGGGACCGGGACCCGCTCCGAGCAGTACTTC. Supplemented by reference TRBV5-1 and TRBJ2-7, the full variable domain reads KAGVTQTPRYLIKTRGQQVTLSCSPISGHRSVSWYQQTPGQGLQFLFEYFSETQRNKGNFPGRFSGRQFSNSRSEMNVSTLELGDSALYLCASASGTGTGTRSEQYFGPGTRLTVT.

Comments on this clonotype: This sequence may be a read error, since a much larger clone differs from it by one base. The chain uses TRBV6-1 and TRBJ1-1; tentative D call: TRBD1 (6 bases). This CDR3 region has 13 residues. Trimming left V 5 bases short and J 3 bases short, with 10 bases between. CDR1 is MNHNS, CDR2 SASEGT, per germline. The CDR3 is CASSPQGDTEAFF. As DNA, the CDR3 is TGTGCCAGCAGTCCACAGGGTGACACTGAAGCTTTCTTT.

The chain recombines TRBV7-3 with TRBJ2-1; 8 bases match TRBD2. With 3 bases clipped from V and 5 bases from J, the junction kept 3 bases outside the gene matches. CDR3 size: 14 residues. CDR1 is SGHTA and CDR2 is FQGTGA in the germline V gene. CDR3 residues: CASSFGLAHNEQFF. The CDR3, as DNA: TGTGCCAGCAGCTTCGGACTAGCTCACAATGAGCAGTTCTTC.

In its sample, this clonotype was seen many times. This rearrangement joins TRBV10-3 to TRBJ1-1; TRBD1 agrees at 8 bases. The CDR3 is 14 residues long. CDR1 is ENHRY, CDR2 SYGVKD, per germline. Trimming removed 4 bases from V and 2 bases from J; junction bases left unmatched: 3. Here the CDR3 reads CAISGTGLNTEAFF. The CDR3, as DNA: TGTGCCATCAGTGGGACAGGGCTTAACACTGAAGCTTTCTTT.